This passage covers 15 T cell receptor beta chains from one sample sequenced in a study of blood T cell repertoires in COVID-19. The repertoire was sequenced with immunoSEQ multiplex PCR; TCRdb's copy has only in-frame clones and lacks some. The sample lists about 69,000 clones, more than 75% occurring once. Source material: peripheral blood. Every receptor here comes from a man aged 40-55 years with COVID-19, enrolled during active disease.

The V and J genes are TRBV11-3 and TRBJ2-7; TRBD1 matches at 10 bases. Germline values: CDR1 SGHNT, CDR2 YENEEA. This CDR3 has 13 residues. V trimming: 5 bases; J trimming: 5 bases; junction bases outside the gene matches: 3. The CDR3 DNA sequence: TGTGCCAGCAGCGCGACAGGGGGCCACGAGCAGTACTTC. This codes for CASSATGGHEQYF. The complete variable domain, with remaining parts taken from reference TRBV11-3 and TRBJ2-7, reads EAGVVQSPRYKIIEKKQPVAFWCNPISGHNTLYWYLQNLGQGPELLIRYENEEAVDDSQLPKDRFSAERLKGVDSTLKIQPAELGDSAVYLCASSATGGHEQYFGPGTRLTVT.

The chain has TRBV27 and TRBJ1-1; D might be TRBD1 (6 bases). There are 16 residues in the CDR3. Between the trimmed V and J ends, which lost 4 bases and 1 base, there was a span of 16 bases. In germline, CDR1 is MNHEY, CDR2 SMNVEV (reference sequence). The CDR3 bases are TGTGCCAGCAGTTATTCCCCGTCGACAGGGAACACTGAAGCTTTCTTT. This encodes CASSYSPSTGNTEAFF.

The chain employs TRBV7-3 and TRBJ2-3; a possible D gene is TRBD1 (5 bases). Germline V gene sequence: CDR1 SGHTA, CDR2 FQGTGA. Trimming removed 5 bases at V and 2 bases at J, with 8 bases between. The CDR3 has 13 residues. Here the CDR3 DNA reads TGTGCCAGCAGCCAGGACAACACAGATACGCAGTATTTT. It specifies CASSQDNTDTQYF.

CDR3 nucleotide sequence: TGTGCCAGCAGCCAAACTTCAACTAATGAAAAACTGTTTTTT. Its protein is CASSQTSTNEKLFF. This chain uses TRBV3-1 (or the pseudogene TRBV3-2) with TRBJ1-4; the D is unclear. The CDR3 runs 14 residues. From germline, CDR1 is LGHDT and CDR2 YNNKEL (reference sequence). V was pared by 2 bases and J by 0 bases, with 4 bases between.

This chain uses TRBV30 with TRBJ1-2, with D perhaps TRBD1 (5 bases). Trimming stripped 7 bases from V and 7 bases from J, with 10 bases between. This CDR3 is 10 amino acids long. CDR1 GTSNPN and CDR2 SVGIG come from the germline V gene (reference sequence). The CDR3, as DNA: TGTGCCTCGTGGCAGGGTGGCTACACCTTC. This translates into CASWQGGYTF.

This chain links TRBV2 with TRBJ2-3; D may be TRBD2 (5 bases). Trimming shortened V by 3 bases and J by 1 base, and 8 bases separated the two germline ends. The CDR3 runs to 14 residues. Looked up from germline, CDR1 is SNHLY and CDR2 is FYNNEI. The CDR3 loop reads CASSDAEGTDTQYF. The CDR3 DNA is TGTGCCAGCAGTGATGCGGAGGGCACAGATACGCAGTATTTT. The full variable domain, rest sourced from reference TRBV2 and TRBJ2-3, is EPEVTQTPSHQVTQMGQEVILRCVPISNHLYFYWYRQILGQKVEFLVSFYNNEISEKSEIFDDQFSVERPDGSNFTLKIRSTKLEDSAMYFCASSDAEGTDTQYFGPGTRLTVL.

The V gene is TRBV19, the J gene TRBJ1-2, with TRBD1 matching over 9 bases. The CDR3 is 13 amino acids. Germline V gene sequence: CDR1 LNHDA, CDR2 SQIVND (reference sequence). V was pared by 8 bases and J by 4 bases, with 5 bases of the junction left unmatched. The CDR3 DNA reads TGTGCCAGTGGGGACAGGGCCGGCTATGGCTACACCTTC. Amino acids: CASGDRAGYGYTF.

The chain uses TRBV6-4 and TRBJ2-3, with TRBD2 as a possible D gene (5 bases). Trimming took 6 bases from V and 1 from J, leaving 17 bases between them. CDR1 and CDR2 from the germline V gene are MRHNA and SNTAGT. The CDR3 totals 16 residues. In nucleotides, the CDR3 is TGTGCCAGCAGCCGGGAACCCGGGTTTGGCACAGATACGCAGTATTTT. It codes for CASSREPGFGTDTQYF.

This clone was seen once. The genes are TRBV19 and TRBJ1-3; maybe TRBD1 (5 bases). This CDR3 has 16 amino acids. Germline CDR1 LNHDA, CDR2 SQIVND (reference sequence). The V gene lost 3 bases and the J gene lost 0 bases, with 12 bases spanning the gap. CDR3 nucleotide sequence: TGTGCCAGTAGTATTGGTCGACAGTTCTCTGGAAACACCATATATTTT. This codes for CASSIGRQFSGNTIYF.

The V call is TRBV3-1 (or the pseudogene TRBV3-2), the J call TRBJ2-7, with 7 bases identical to TRBD2. The junction had 12 bases not matched to a gene; V was cut back by 6 bases and J by 7 bases. Germline-derived CDR1 and CDR2 are LGHDT and YNNKEL (reference sequence). The CDR3 is made up of 14 amino acids. CDR3 DNA: TGTGCCAGCAGAGGGAGGGACCGGGCGGGGGAGCAGTACTTC. This encodes CASRGRDRAGEQYF.

The chain is built from TRBV30 and TRBJ1-3, with D perhaps matching TRBD1 (6 bases). Germline assignment: CDR1 GTSNPN and CDR2 SVGIG (reference sequence). V gave up 0 bases and J gave up 5 bases, with 17 bases separating them. The CDR3 is 16 amino acids. CDR3 coding DNA: TGTGCCTGGAGTGTAGTTGGGGGCGGATTCAGAAACACCATATATTTT. The encoded protein is CAWSVVGGGFRNTIYF.

This clone was seen a few times. This sequence joins TRBV6-5 and TRBJ1-3; 8 bases are a match to TRBD1. The CDR3 covers 15 residues. V gave up 5 bases and J gave up 2 bases; unmatched junction bases: 5. From germline, CDR1 is MNHEY and CDR2 SVGAGI. The CDR3 reads CASSQGQDPGNTIYF. As DNA, the CDR3 is TGTGCCAGCAGTCAGGGACAGGACCCTGGAAACACCATATATTTT.

This rearrangement joins TRBV5-1 to TRBJ2-1; 9 nucleotides match TRBD2. The J segment lost 6 bases and the V segment lost 5 bases, leaving 9 bases of the junction unmatched. The germline gives CDR1 SGHRS, CDR2 YFSETQ. The CDR3 is made up of 15 amino acids. For the CDR3, the DNA is TGCGCCAGCAGTGGAGGCGGGGGGGCCGGCAATGAGCAGTTCTTC. The encoded protein is CASSGGGGAGNEQFF.

Here the CDR3 DNA reads TGTGCCAGCAGCCAAGACCTAGCGGACCTATACAATGAGCAGTTCTTC. Translated: CASSQDLADLYNEQFF. This sequence joins TRBV3-1 (or the pseudogene TRBV3-2) and TRBJ2-1, with TRBD2 matching over 7 bases. The CDR3 is 16 amino acids. The trim removed 0 bases at V and 4 bases at J, leaving 6 bases unmatched. Germline loops: CDR1 LGHDT, CDR2 YNNKEL (reference sequence).

This chain connects TRBV3-1 (or the pseudogene TRBV3-2) to TRBJ2-7, with D possibly TRBD1 on 7 matching bases. Germline V gives CDR1 LGHDT, CDR2 YNNKEL (reference sequence). Trimming shortened V by 4 bases and J by 2 bases, and 12 bases separated the two germline ends. The CDR3 sequence is 14 residues long. As DNA, the CDR3 is TGTGCCAGCAGCCGGTTCAGGGGGGCCTACGAGCAGTACTTC. It translates to CASSRFRGAYEQYF.